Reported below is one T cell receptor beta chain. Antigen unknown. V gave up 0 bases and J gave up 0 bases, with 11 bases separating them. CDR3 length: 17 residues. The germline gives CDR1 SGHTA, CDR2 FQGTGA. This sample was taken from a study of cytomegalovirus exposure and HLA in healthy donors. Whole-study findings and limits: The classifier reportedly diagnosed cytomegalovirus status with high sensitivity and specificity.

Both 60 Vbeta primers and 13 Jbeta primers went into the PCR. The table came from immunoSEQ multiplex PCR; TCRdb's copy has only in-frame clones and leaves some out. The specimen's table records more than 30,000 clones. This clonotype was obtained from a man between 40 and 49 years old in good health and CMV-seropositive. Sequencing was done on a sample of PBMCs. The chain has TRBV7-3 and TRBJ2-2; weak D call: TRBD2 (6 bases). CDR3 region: CASSLTGLLANTGELFF. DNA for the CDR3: TGTGCCAGCAGCTTAACCGGACTACTCGCGAACACCGGGGAGCTGTTTTTT.